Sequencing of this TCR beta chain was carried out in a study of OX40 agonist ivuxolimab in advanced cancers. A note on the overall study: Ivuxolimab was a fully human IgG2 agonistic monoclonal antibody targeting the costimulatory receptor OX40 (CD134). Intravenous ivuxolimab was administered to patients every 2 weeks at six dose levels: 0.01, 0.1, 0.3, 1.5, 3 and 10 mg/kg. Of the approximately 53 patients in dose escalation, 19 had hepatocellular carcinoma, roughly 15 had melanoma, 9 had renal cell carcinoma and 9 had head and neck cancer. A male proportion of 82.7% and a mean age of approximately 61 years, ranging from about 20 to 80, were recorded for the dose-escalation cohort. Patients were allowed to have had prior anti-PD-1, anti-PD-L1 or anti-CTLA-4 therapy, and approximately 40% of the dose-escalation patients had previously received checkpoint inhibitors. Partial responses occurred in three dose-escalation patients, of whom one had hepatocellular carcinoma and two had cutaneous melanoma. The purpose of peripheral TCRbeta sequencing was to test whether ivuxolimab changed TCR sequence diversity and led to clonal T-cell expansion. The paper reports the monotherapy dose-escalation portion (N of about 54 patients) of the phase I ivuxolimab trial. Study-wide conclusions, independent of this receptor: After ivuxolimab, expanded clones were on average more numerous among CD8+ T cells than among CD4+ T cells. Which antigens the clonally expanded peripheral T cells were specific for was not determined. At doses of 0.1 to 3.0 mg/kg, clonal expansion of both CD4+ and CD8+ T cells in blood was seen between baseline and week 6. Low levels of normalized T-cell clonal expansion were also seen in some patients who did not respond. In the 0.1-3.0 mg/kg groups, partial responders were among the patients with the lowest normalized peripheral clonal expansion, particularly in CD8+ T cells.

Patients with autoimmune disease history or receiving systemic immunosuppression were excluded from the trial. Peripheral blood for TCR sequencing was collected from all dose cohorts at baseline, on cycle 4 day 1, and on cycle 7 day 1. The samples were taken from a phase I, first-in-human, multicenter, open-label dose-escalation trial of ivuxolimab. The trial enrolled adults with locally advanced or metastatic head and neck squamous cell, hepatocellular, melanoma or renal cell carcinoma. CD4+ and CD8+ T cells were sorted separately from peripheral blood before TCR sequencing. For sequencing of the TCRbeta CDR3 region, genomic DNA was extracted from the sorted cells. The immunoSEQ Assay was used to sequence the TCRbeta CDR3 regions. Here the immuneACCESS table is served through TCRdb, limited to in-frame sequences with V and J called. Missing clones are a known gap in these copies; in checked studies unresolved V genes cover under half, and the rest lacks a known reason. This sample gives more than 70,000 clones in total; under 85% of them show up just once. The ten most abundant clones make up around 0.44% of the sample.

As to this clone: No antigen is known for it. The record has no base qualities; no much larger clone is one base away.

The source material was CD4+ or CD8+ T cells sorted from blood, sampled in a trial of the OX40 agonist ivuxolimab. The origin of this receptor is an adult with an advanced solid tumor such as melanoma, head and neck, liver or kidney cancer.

The DNA is TGTGCCAGCAGTTCCCGAGCCTACGAGCAGTACTTC. The encoded protein is CASSSRAYEQYF. The rearrangement joined TRBV28 to TRBJ2-7; the D gene cannot be resolved reliably. The CDR3 runs 12 amino acids, cysteine and phenylalanine included. Just the 36-base CDR3 DNA is kept, in frame starting at base 1. Reading the germline V gene gives CDR1 MDHEN and CDR2 SYDVKM. At the junction V is shortened by 4 bases and J by 2 bases, with 6 bases in between.